What follows are 14 T cell receptor beta chains derived from one specimen sequenced in a study of T cell repertoires in cytomegalovirus infection. TCRdb itself ran the reads through MiXCR, one entry per CDR3 protein. The sample records about 480,000 distinct CDR3 sequences, 33% being singletons. The antigens for these receptors are not known. Sequences were derived from cultured PBMCs, sampled from culture after CMV antigen stimulation. These receptors came from a human donor in good health (CMV status not recorded). Some clones in this sample may be carry-over from other donors' samples.

V usage is TRBV20-1 and J usage is TRBJ1-4; D unresolved. From germline, CDR1 is DFQATT and CDR2 SNEGSKA (reference sequence). The CDR3 has 14 amino acids. V dropped 6 bases and J dropped 4 bases, with 15 bases sitting between them. CDR3 sequence (DNA): TGCAGTGCCGGGTGGGAGGGCAATAATGAAAAACTGTTTTTT. Translation: CSAGWEGNNEKLFF.

The sample holds many counts of this clonotype. The chain has TRBV7-2 and TRBJ2-1; D unclear. The germline V gene encodes CDR1 SGHTA and CDR2 FQGNSA. The germline V and J ends were trimmed by 7 bases and 0 bases, with 7 bases remaining between them. The CDR3 loop spans 13 amino acids. In DNA form, the CDR3 reads TGTGCCAGCACGACCAGCTCCTACAATGAGCAGTTCTTC. Protein sequence: CASTTSSYNEQFF.

This clonotype was observed a few times. The chain employs TRBV7-9 and TRBJ1-6; TRBD1 might be the D (5 bases). Germline CDR1 is SEHNR and CDR2 is FQNEAQ (reference sequence). Trimming shortened V by 5 bases and J by 7 bases, and 15 bases separated the two germline ends. The CDR3 consists of 15 residues. The CDR3 bases are TGTGCCAGCAGCCCAGGGATGGGTAAAAATTCACCCCTCCACTTT. This gives the protein CASSPGMGKNSPLHF.

This clonotype was observed many times. This rearrangement joins TRBV7-2 to TRBJ1-3; 8 positions agree with TRBD1. Per germline, CDR1 SGHTA and CDR2 FQGNSA. The CDR3 spans 17 residues. V lost 1 base to trimming and J lost 1 base; unmatched junction nucleotides: 6. CDR3: CASSLDRYRGSGNTIYF. The CDR3 bases are TGTGCCAGCAGCTTAGATCGCTACAGGGGGTCTGGAAACACCATATATTTT.

This chain connects TRBV6-5 to TRBJ1-5; TRBD1 might be the D (5 bases). This CDR3 is 15 amino acids long. Germline CDR1 and CDR2: MNHEY and SVGAGI. Trimming pared 3 bases from V and 4 bases from J, leaving 13 bases between. CDR3 region: CASSYSAGPNQPQHF. CDR3 nucleotide sequence: TGTGCCAGCAGTTATAGCGCAGGGCCTAATCAGCCCCAGCATTTT.

The rearrangement joins TRBV7-6 to TRBJ1-4; 7 bases fit TRBD1. Trimming at V came to 6 bases and at J to 8 bases, leaving 12 bases not matched to a gene. The CDR3 length is 15 residues. Germline CDR1 is SGHVS and CDR2 is FNYEAQ. In DNA, the CDR3 is TGTGCCAGCAGACCACCGGGGAGGGGACAGGAAAAACTGTTTTTT. This codes for CASRPPGRGQEKLFF.

In this sample, this clonotype turned up a few times. The gene calls are TRBV6-2 or TRBV6-3 and TRBJ2-1; 8 bases match TRBD2. V dropped 6 bases and J dropped 6; count of bases not matched to a gene: 7. The CDR3 spans 14 residues. Germline-derived CDR1 and CDR2 are MNHEY and SVGEGT. In DNA form, the CDR3 reads TGTGCCAGCAGAACCGGGACTAGGATCAATGAGCAGTTCTTC. This codes for CASRTGTRINEQFF.

The chain couples TRBV12-5 to TRBJ2-7, with 8 bases lining up with TRBD1. V shed 5 bases, J shed 4 bases, and the junction held 13 bases outside the gene matches. The germline CDR1 and CDR2 sequences are LGHNT and FRNRAP. The CDR3 loop spans 16 amino acids. In DNA form, the CDR3 reads TGTGCTAGTGGTCGAATAGTCGGACAGGGAAGATACGAGCAGTACTTC. Translated, it gives CASGRIVGQGRYEQYF.

This clonotype occurred once. This sequence joins TRBV29-1 and TRBJ2-1; TRBD2 is a possible D gene (5 bases). The CDR3 runs 11 residues. The germline V and J ends were trimmed by 3 bases and 11 bases, with 11 bases remaining between them. Germline V gives CDR1 SQVTM, CDR2 ANQGSEA. Here the CDR3 reads CSVDPDGKQFF. CDR3 sequence (DNA): TGCAGCGTTGACCCCGACGGGAAGCAGTTCTTC.

The table lists this clonotype with a count of one. This clone may be a read error of a much larger clone one base away. The chain recombines TRBV12-3 or TRBV12-4 with TRBJ1-5; tentative D call: TRBD1 (5 bases). V lost 1 base and J lost 3, with 10 bases in between. This CDR3 region has 15 residues. The CDR3 bases are TGTGCCAGCAGTTTAGTGACAGCATTCAATCAGCCCCAGCATTTT. As protein: CASSLVTAFNQPQHF.

This clonotype was counted once. The chain links TRBV5-4 to TRBJ1-2; D might be TRBD1 (5 bases). Germline V gene sequence: CDR1 SGHNT, CDR2 YYREEE (reference sequence). V shed 0 bases and J shed 1 base, with 10 bases lying between them. The CDR3 is 15 residues long. CDR3 nucleotide sequence: TGTGCCAGCAGCTTGGTGGGGGTGCTTAACTATGGCTACACCTTC. This codes for CASSLVGVLNYGYTF.

At least ten counts were recorded for this clonotype. The chain carries TRBV7-6 and TRBJ2-7, with 8 bases that match TRBD2. Germline CDR1 and CDR2: SGHVS and FNYEAQ. The CDR3 consists of 18 residues. V lost 0 bases and J lost 3; bases outside the gene matches: 13. The DNA of the CDR3 is TGTGCCAGCAGCTTAGCCCCCTTTGGAGCGGGAGCTCGCTACGAGCAGTACTTC. The encoded protein is CASSLAPFGAGARYEQYF.

The V and J genes are TRBV28 and TRBJ1-1; 9 bases agree with TRBD1. The CDR3 is 16 amino acids. After removal of 6 bases from V and 0 bases from J, the junction contained 8 bases not matched to a gene. The germline V gene encodes CDR1 MDHEN and CDR2 SYDVKM. The CDR3 DNA is TGTGCCAGCAGACTGGGGACAGGGAACATGAACACTGAAGCTTTCTTT. Amino acids: CASRLGTGNMNTEAFF.

V gene TRBV6-8 combines with J gene TRBJ2-7; 7 nucleotides match TRBD1. V shed 4 bases and J 4 bases; nucleotides not matched to a gene: 4. CDR1 and CDR2 from the germline V gene are MNHGY and SAAAGT. The CDR3 sequence is 13 residues long. CDR3 amino acids: CASSWDSRYEQYV. Written as DNA, the CDR3 is TGTGCCAGCAGTTGGGACAGCCGGTACGAGCAGTACGTC.